Below, 29 T cell receptor beta chains from the same sample are listed, as sequenced in a study of monozygotic twins with inflammatory bowel disease. With the 5' RACE reads reprocessed, TCRdb shows one record per CDR3 protein and no DNA. The table for this sample gives approximately 200,000 distinct CDR3 sequences. Sequences were obtained from blood. The receptors shown here come from a human donor with ulcerative colitis or Crohn's disease, or a healthy co-twin of an affected twin (not recorded which).

The chain employs TRBV7-3 and TRBJ2-3; TCRdb proposes TRBD1, but this gene call is untestable without DNA. The V gene's germline CDR1 is SGHTA and CDR2 FQGTGA. There are 15 residues in the CDR3. CDR3 sequence reads: CASSPGTPSTDTQYF. Based on the CDR3 plus reference TRBV7-3 and TRBJ2-3, the full variable domain is GAGVSQTPSNKVTEKGKYVELRCDPISGHTALYWYRQSLGQGPEFLIYFQGTGAADDSGLPNDRFFAVRPEGSVSTLKIQRTERGDSAVYLCASSPGTPSTDTQYFGPGTRLTVL.

This chain joins TRBV12-3 or TRBV12-4 and TRBJ1-4; the TCRdb call, TRBD1, lacks DNA for checking. The CDR3 is made up of 17 amino acids. The CDR3 is CASSLPARAGCNEKLFF.

The chain links TRBV28 to TRBJ1-1; TCRdb names TRBD1, which stays unverified in the absence of DNA. Germline V gene data show CDR1 as MDHEN and CDR2 as SYDVKM. There are 16 residues in the CDR3. The CDR3 loop reads CASTSTGSRRGSEAFF.

The chain uses TRBV6-1 and TRBJ1-1; there is no DNA to check the TCRdb D call of TRBD1. Germline CDR1 is MNHNS and CDR2 is SASEGT. The length of the CDR3 is 17 residues. This CDR3 is CASRETPGPVMNTEAFF.

The rearrangement joins TRBV6-2 or TRBV6-3 to TRBJ1-5; the TRBD1 assignment by TCRdb is unverifiable without DNA. Germline lookup yields CDR1 MNHEY and CDR2 SVGEGT. CDR3 length: 15 residues. The CDR3 sequence: CASSYGTVLVQPQHF.

This sequence joins TRBV20-1 and TRBJ2-1; TCRdb's D call of TRBD2 is untestable without DNA. CDR3 length equals 16 residues. Germline assignment: CDR1 DFQATT and CDR2 SNEGSKA (reference sequence). CDR3: CSARDPSSGLYNEQFF.

The chain links TRBV29-1 to TRBJ1-1. Germline assignment: CDR1 SQVTM and CDR2 ANQGSEA. The CDR3 covers 13 residues. CDR3 sequence reads: CSVVGPTGTEAFF.

This chain links TRBV4-3 with TRBJ2-1; the TCRdb call, TRBD1, lacks DNA for checking. Germline lookup yields CDR1 LGHNA and CDR2 YSLEER. The CDR3 is 15 residues long. The CDR3 sequence: CASSQDGTGSDEQFF.

The J gene is TRBJ1-2, the V gene TRBV12-3 or TRBV12-4; the D call from TCRdb, TRBD1, cannot be confirmed without DNA. This CDR3 region has 13 residues. The CDR3: CASRPTGERGYTF.

The chain is built from TRBV7-2 and TRBJ1-3; the TCRdb D gene call, TRBD1, has no DNA to confirm it. There are 17 residues in the CDR3. Germline V CDR1 and CDR2: SGHTA, FQGNSA. CDR3 loop: CASSPRGTGRAGNTIYF.

The chain uses TRBV15 and TRBJ2-3. This CDR3 contains 16 residues. Looked up from germline, CDR1 is LNHNV and CDR2 is YYDKDF (reference sequence). CDR3 in amino acids: CATSSERGPGADTQYF.

The gene calls are TRBV2 and TRBJ2-1; absent DNA, TCRdb's TRBD1 call cannot be checked. CDR1 SNHLY and CDR2 FYNNEI come from the germline V gene. This CDR3 spans 15 amino acids. This CDR3 is CASSERDTLWHGQFF. Together with reference TRBV2 and TRBJ2-1, the CDR3 gives the full variable domain: EPEVTQTPSHQVTQMGQEVILRCVPISNHLYFYWYRQILGQKVEFLVSFYNNEISEKSEIFDDQFSVERPDGSNFTLKIRSTKLEDSAMYFCASSERDTLWHGQFFGPGTRLTVL.

The chain is built from TRBV4-3 and TRBJ2-1; TCRdb gives TRBD2 as the D gene, but with no DNA this cannot be confirmed. The length of the CDR3 is 18 residues. Germline CDR1 reads LGHNA; CDR2 reads YSLEER. CDR3 in amino acids: CASSQRTSGRLVNNEQFF.

This rearrangement joins TRBV29-1 to TRBJ1-1; TCRdb picks TRBD1, but there is no DNA to check that call. CDR3 size: 13 residues. Germline V gene lookup returns CDR1 SQVTM and CDR2 ANQGSEA. CDR3 in amino acids: CSVAGQGKTEAFF.

V and J are TRBV12-3 or TRBV12-4 and TRBJ1-1; TCRdb picks TRBD1, but there is no DNA to check that call. The CDR3 extends over 13 amino acids. The CDR3 reads CASRRRTPPEAFF.

The rearrangement uses TRBV2 and TRBJ2-2. The CDR3 consists of 11 residues. CDR1 and CDR2 from the germline V gene are SNHLY and FYNNEI. CDR3 loop: CASRGTGELFF.

The genes are TRBV6-2 or TRBV6-3 and TRBJ1-2; TCRdb's D gene call, TRBD1, goes unchecked for lack of DNA. The CDR3 has 14 residues. From germline, CDR1 is MNHEY and CDR2 SVGEGT. CDR3 sequence: CASRSTGRGVGYTF.

The CDR3 reads CASSSGHSNTEAFF. This chain connects TRBV5-5 to TRBJ1-1. Germline V lookup: CDR1 SGHKS, CDR2 YYEKEE (reference sequence). This CDR3 has 14 residues.

J is TRBJ2-2 and V is TRBV5-1; TCRdb calls TRBD1, which cannot be checked without DNA. Germline CDR1 and CDR2: SGHRS and YFSETQ. The CDR3 is made up of 12 amino acids. CDR3 residues: CASSSDSDPPFF.

The chain combines TRBV25-1 with TRBJ2-3. This CDR3 region has 13 residues. Germline-derived CDR1 and CDR2 are MGHDK and SYGVNS. The CDR3 region is CASSEEPVDTQYF.

V is TRBV12-5 and J is TRBJ2-5; TCRdb's D gene call, TRBD2, goes unchecked for lack of DNA. Germline CDR1 LGHNT, CDR2 FRNRAP. This CDR3 is 17 amino acids long. CDR3 region: CASGLATSGVFTETQYF.

The chain joins TRBV30 to TRBJ2-2. This CDR3 has 12 amino acids. CDR1 is GTSNPN and CDR2 is SVGIG in the germline V gene (reference sequence). The CDR3 protein is CQLSKNTGELFF. Full variable domain (missing parts from reference TRBV30 and TRBJ2-2): SQTIHQWPATLVQPVGSPLSLECTVEGTSNPNLYWYRQAAGRGLQLLFYSVGIGQISSEVPQNLSASRPQDRQFILSSKKLLLSDSGFYLCQLSKNTGELFFGEGSRLTVL.

The chain employs TRBV20-1 and TRBJ2-2. This CDR3 contains 14 residues. Germline CDR1 DFQATT, CDR2 SNEGSKA (reference sequence). Here the CDR3 reads CSARVGADTGELFF.

The CDR3 reads CASSLLGGAQVEQFF. V is TRBV5-1 and J is TRBJ2-1; absent DNA, TCRdb's TRBD1 call cannot be checked. CDR1 SGHRS and CDR2 YFSETQ come from the germline V gene. The CDR3 is 15 residues long.

This chain links TRBV28 with TRBJ2-7; TCRdb calls TRBD1, which cannot be checked without DNA. This CDR3 has 13 residues. Per germline, CDR1 MDHEN and CDR2 SYDVKM. CDR3 in amino acids: CASSFGGPYEQYF.

The genes are TRBV7-2 and TRBJ1-5; TCRdb designates TRBD1, a call that cannot be tested without DNA. This CDR3 region has 16 residues. The germline gives CDR1 SGHTA, CDR2 FQGNSA. CDR3 residues: CASSSISGTSNQPQHF.

This sequence joins TRBV6-1 and TRBJ2-3; there is no DNA to check the TCRdb D call of TRBD1. Germline V gene sequence: CDR1 MNHNS, CDR2 SASEGT. The CDR3 totals 14 residues. The CDR3 protein is CASGRGLLTDTQYF.

The rearrangement links TRBV2 to TRBJ1-1; as DNA is missing, the TRBD1 call by TCRdb cannot be tested. This CDR3 spans 12 amino acids. Germline CDR1 is SNHLY and CDR2 is FYNNEI. The CDR3 sequence: CASRWGVGEAFF.

The chain uses TRBV2 and TRBJ1-5. Germline V lookup: CDR1 SNHLY, CDR2 FYNNEI. There are 14 residues in the CDR3. The CDR3 sequence: CASTLGNSNQPQHF.